These T cell receptor beta chains were read from a single sample in a study of T cell responses to AZD1222 COVID-19 vaccine. The table came from immunoSEQ multiplex PCR; TCRdb's copy has only in-frame clones and leaves some out. The table lists 150,000 or so clones, under 95% of them singletons, with 4% to 6% in the top ten. Sample: peripheral blood, taken on day 0 of AZD1222 vaccination. The receptors were gathered from an adult in good health. Each CDR3 is given with its conserved first and last residue. Fields, in order: J gene, V gene, clone size, D gene, CDR3 DNA, CDR3 protein. A D gene is named only where the DNA matches it firmly. Part of the rows lack a size; the others show once, few, many or a class for expanded clones.

TRBJ1-4 | TRBV6-1 | once | NA | TGTGCCAGCAGTGAAGTGGAACAGGGCCTATCAACTAATGAAAAACTGTTTTTT | CASSEVEQGLSTNEKLFF
TRBJ2-7 | TRBV28 | few | TRBD2 | TGTGCCAGCAGTTTACTCCCGGGACTAGCGGACTACGAGCAGTACTTC | CASSLLPGLADYEQYF
TRBJ1-2 | TRBV7-2 | NA | TRBD1 | TGTGCCAGCAGCTTAGAGTTCGGGACAGGGGGCCGCTATGGCTACACCTTC | CASSLEFGTGGRYGYTF
TRBJ1-3 | TRBV9 | NA | NA | TGTGCCAGCAGCGTATCGGTGACCGGTCGCGGTGGAAACACCATATATTTT | CASSVSVTGRGGNTIYF
TRBJ1-1 | TRBV9 | NA | NA | TGTGCCAGCAGCGTAACCGAGCTTTCCCAAGCTTTCTTT | CASSVTELSQAFF
TRBJ2-3 | TRBV20-1 | NA | NA | TGCAGTGCTAGTTCGCCTTTGAGGTCCGCAGATACGCAGTATTTT | CSASSPLRSADTQYF
TRBJ1-2 | TRBV4-3 | NA | NA | TGCGCCAGCAGCCAAGATTATGCCGCAGTGAACTATGGCTACACCTTC | CASSQDYAAVNYGYTF
TRBJ1-3 | TRBV2 | NA | TRBD1 | TGTGCCAGCAGAGGGACAGCCTCTGGAAACACCATATATTTT | CASRGTASGNTIYF
TRBJ2-7 | TRBV7-9 | once | NA | TGTGCCAGCAGCTTAGTGGGAGCATCAACCTACGAGCAGTACTTC | CASSLVGASTYEQYF
TRBJ1-2 | TRBV14 | NA | TRBD1 | TGTGCCAGCAGCCCCATCATCGGGACAGGGACTGGCTACACCTTC | CASSPIIGTGTGYTF
TRBJ2-7 | TRBV5-6 | NA | NA | TGTGCCAGCAGCTTGGCAATCGGCGGGGCCTACGAGCAGTACTTC | CASSLAIGGAYEQYF
TRBJ1-2 | TRBV4-1 | once | NA | TGCGCCAGCAGCCAAGTCACAGAAACGAGGGTCTATGGCTACACCTTC | CASSQVTETRVYGYTF
TRBJ1-3 | TRBV18 | NA | TRBD1 | TGTGCCAGCTCACTCGAACAGGGGGCTGGAAACACCATATATTTT | CASSLEQGAGNTIYF
TRBJ2-7 | TRBV6-9 | NA | TRBD2 | TGTGCCATCTGGGAGGGGATCTCCTACGAGCAGTACTTC | CAIWEGISYEQYF
TRBJ1-2 | TRBV28 | NA | NA | TGTGCCAGCCGCCCCTGGAGGGATGGGTATGGCTACACCTTC | CASRPWRDGYGYTF
TRBJ1-4 | TRBV19 | NA | NA | TGTGCCAGTAGTATTCCAGGAGGGTTTGAAAAACTGTTTTTT | CASSIPGGFEKLFF
TRBJ2-1 | TRBV3-1/TRBV3-2 | NA | NA | TGTGCCAGCAGCCAAGATCCCCAGGCCCTAGAGCAGTTCTTC | CASSQDPQALEQFF
TRBJ1-2 | TRBV29-1 | NA | NA | TGCAGCGTTGATGTGGGGGGGGTGGCCTATGGCTACACCTTC | CSVDVGGVAYGYTF
TRBJ1-5 | TRBV6-2/TRBV6-3 | NA | NA | TGTGCCAGCAGTTACTCGTTCAGGGGCGGCAATCAGCCCCAGCATTTT | CASSYSFRGGNQPQHF
TRBJ1-1 | TRBV14 | NA | NA | TGTGCCAGCAGCCCTGGTCCGGGGGGACGAGCTTTCTTT | CASSPGPGGRAFF
TRBJ2-1 | TRBV7-6 | NA | TRBD2 | TGTGCCAGCAGCTTAGCTGGTAGCGGGGGAACGCACAATGAGCAGTTCTTC | CASSLAGSGGTHNEQFF
TRBJ2-2 | TRBV2 | once | NA | TGTGCCAGCAGTGGAGGACAGTCCCCCGGGGAGCTGTTTTTT | CASSGGQSPGELFF
TRBJ2-1 | TRBV11-1 | NA | TRBD1 | TGTGCCAGCAGCGCCGGGTGGACAGGCAATGAGCAGTTCTTC | CASSAGWTGNEQFF
TRBJ1-5 | TRBV29-1 | NA | NA | TGCAGCGTTGAAACCCCCGGACGTAAATATAGCAATCAGCCCCAGCATTTT | CSVETPGRKYSNQPQHF
TRBJ1-5 | TRBV10-2 | NA | TRBD1 | TGCGCCAGCAGTGAGTCTCACGACAGGGGGAATCAGCCCCAGCATTTT | CASSESHDRGNQPQHF
TRBJ1-2 | TRBV5-4 | NA | NA | TGTGCCAGCAGCCTTTCCGCAAAGGCGGGGGGCTACACCTTC | CASSLSAKAGGYTF
TRBJ2-5 | TRBV29-1 | NA | NA | TGCAGCGTCCCCACGGTCAGTGTTGAGACCCAGTACTTC | CSVPTVSVETQYF
TRBJ1-2 | TRBV6-5 | NA | NA | TGTGCCAGCAGTTACGGCGGTTCTTCTAACTATGGCTACACCTTC | CASSYGGSSNYGYTF
TRBJ1-2 | TRBV7-8 | NA | NA | TGTGCCAGCAGCCAATCCCAGGGAGCCCAACTTACCTATGGCTACACCTTC | CASSQSQGAQLTYGYTF
TRBJ2-5 | TRBV2 | NA | NA | TGTGCCAGCAGTGAAACGGGGCATCCCGAAGAGACCCAGTACTTC | CASSETGHPEETQYF
TRBJ2-1 | TRBV10-3 | NA | NA | TGTGCCATCAGTGAGCGACGCCCCCCTTACAATGAGCAGTTCTTC | CAISERRPPYNEQFF
TRBJ1-6 | TRBV2 | NA | TRBD1 | TGTGCCAGCAGTGATACCGGGACAGGGGTAGGGTCACCCCTCCACTTT | CASSDTGTGVGSPLHF
TRBJ2-4 | TRBV11-2 | NA | TRBD1 | TGTGCCAGCAGCTTGGGGTCCAGGGGGAGAACCTTTAACATTCAGTACTTC | CASSLGSRGRTFNIQYF
TRBJ1-2 | TRBV7-8 | NA | TRBD1 | TGTGCCAGCAGCTTAGAGACAGGGGGCCGTGGCTACACCTTC | CASSLETGGRGYTF
TRBJ2-7 | TRBV25-1 | once | NA | TGTGCCAGCAGTGAGGGGCCGGGTAAAGCTTACGAGCAGTACTTC | CASSEGPGKAYEQYF
TRBJ2-7 | TRBV19 | NA | TRBD2 | TGTGCCAGTAGTATTAATCCTAGCGGGAGTTCCTACGAGCAGTACTTC | CASSINPSGSSYEQYF
TRBJ2-1 | TRBV4-2 | NA | NA | TGTGCCAGCAGCCCCCCCGGTACCCGCAACAATGAGCAGTTCTTC | CASSPPGTRNNEQFF